These T cell receptor beta chains were read from a single sample in a study of shared clonotypes between healthy human individuals. Produced via immunoSEQ multiplex PCR; TCRdb's table is partial and in-frame only. The sample carries about 2.2 million clones, 93% recorded once. The sample consisted of naive CD8+ T cells from PBMCs. These receptors all come from a man in his late teens or twenties in good health. Some clones in this sample may be carry-over from other donors' samples. Both conserved end residues are part of each CDR3. A D gene is named only where the DNA matches it firmly. A row's size may be missing; if present it is once, few, many or a size class.

clone_size	v_call	d_call	j_call	cdr3_nt	cdr3_aa
NA	TRBV4-2	NA	TRBJ1-1	TGTGCCAGCAGCCAAGATTACACTGAAGCTTTCTTT	CASSQDYTEAFF
NA	TRBV9	NA	TRBJ2-3	TGTGCCAGCAGCTCCCGAGAGCGGGCTAGCACAGATACGCAGTATTTT	CASSSRERASTDTQYF
NA	TRBV11-3	TRBD2	TRBJ2-1	TGTGCCAGCAGCCCCACTAGCGGGAGGTTCAATGAGCAGTTCTTC	CASSPTSGRFNEQFF
NA	TRBV5-1	NA	TRBJ2-7	TGCGCCAGCAGCTTGGAGGGATCCTACGAGCAGTACTTC	CASSLEGSYEQYF
NA	TRBV9	NA	TRBJ2-6	TGTGCCAGCAGCGCCTCTCGGGGTGGGGCCAACGTCCTGACTTTC	CASSASRGGANVLTF
NA	TRBV4-1	TRBD2	TRBJ2-7	TGCGCCAGCAGCCAACTAGCGGGCCCAAGCTCCTACGAGCAGTACTTC	CASSQLAGPSSYEQYF
NA	TRBV28	NA	TRBJ2-2	TGTGCCAGCATTTCGCTCGGCGGAAAGAACAATGATGGCGGGGAGCTGTTTTTT	CASISLGGKNNDGGELFF
NA	TRBV10-3	TRBD2	TRBJ2-1	TGTGCCATCAGTGAGATACCATTTGAGACTAGCGGGACTATTGAGCAGTTCTTC	CAISEIPFETSGTIEQFF
once	TRBV7-9	TRBD1	TRBJ2-7	TGTGCCAGCAGCGGCGGGACAGGTCCCTACGAGCAGTACTTC	CASSGGTGPYEQYF
NA	TRBV11-2	NA	TRBJ2-1	TGTGCCAGCAGCTTGTTTCGGTATTCCTACAATGAGCAGTTCTTC	CASSLFRYSYNEQFF
NA	TRBV7-9	NA	TRBJ2-3	TGTGCCAGCAGCTTAGGGGGGGTTTTTTCCACAGATACGCAGTATTTT	CASSLGGVFSTDTQYF
NA	TRBV28	NA	TRBJ2-7	TGTGCCAGCAGTCCGCGGACGGCTACCTACGAGCAGTACTTC	CASSPRTATYEQYF
NA	TRBV27	TRBD2	TRBJ2-7	TGTGCCAGCAGTGATCTGGGAGGGGACGAGCAGTACTTC	CASSDLGGDEQYF
NA	TRBV7-9	NA	TRBJ2-7	TGTGCCAGCAGCTTCGGAGCAGCGATTACCTACGAGCAGTACTTC	CASSFGAAITYEQYF
NA	TRBV16	NA	TRBJ1-1	TGTGCCAGCAGCCAATTTGCAGGGCAAGCTTTCTTT	CASSQFAGQAFF
NA	TRBV5-1	TRBD2	TRBJ2-7	TGCGCCAGCAGCTTCGGACTAGCGGCCAGCTCCTACGAGCAGTACTTC	CASSFGLAASSYEQYF
NA	TRBV13	NA	TRBJ1-3	TGTGCCAGCAGCGAAAGCGTCCAGGGGCTACGAAACACCATATATTTT	CASSESVQGLRNTIYF
NA	TRBV28	TRBD2	TRBJ2-7	TGTGCCAGCAGTTTTCCGTCTAGCGGGTTCTTATACGAGCAGTACTTC	CASSFPSSGFLYEQYF
NA	TRBV27	NA	TRBJ2-7	TGTGCCAGCAGTTTAAGTTTTGGTGGCTCGGCATACGAGCAGTACTTC	CASSLSFGGSAYEQYF
NA	TRBV5-6	NA	TRBJ1-2	TGTGCCAGCAGCCTTGTCGGGAGCTACACCTTC	CASSLVGSYTF
NA	TRBV7-9	NA	TRBJ1-5	TGTGCCAGCAGCTTAGTCGGATCCAATCAGCCCCAGCATTTT	CASSLVGSNQPQHF
NA	TRBV11-3	TRBD2	TRBJ2-1	TGTGCCAGCAGTGGATGGAGCGGGAGCAATGAGCAGTTCTTC	CASSGWSGSNEQFF
NA	TRBV4-2	NA	TRBJ2-2	TGTGCCAGCAGAGAGGGAGTCAACACCGGGGAGCTGTTTTTT	CASREGVNTGELFF
NA	TRBV5-6	NA	TRBJ2-3	TGTGCCAGCAGCTTGAGGAGTTCCGTTTTCACAGATACGCAGTATTTT	CASSLRSSVFTDTQYF
NA	TRBV4-1	TRBD2	TRBJ2-1	TGCGCCAGCAGCCCGCAGGGGACTAGCGGGCCTACCTACAATGAGCAGTTCTTC	CASSPQGTSGPTYNEQFF
NA	TRBV9	NA	TRBJ2-1	TGTGCCAGCAGCCCCCGTAGGTCCTACAATGAGCAGTTCTTC	CASSPRRSYNEQFF
NA	TRBV28	NA	TRBJ2-7	TGTGCCAGCACGAGGGACGGGAACTACGAGCAGTACTTC	CASTRDGNYEQYF
NA	TRBV2	TRBD2	TRBJ2-2	TGTGCCAGCAAGGCTTGGACTAGCGGGAGTAGTGCGACCGGGGAGCTGTTTTTT	CASKAWTSGSSATGELFF
NA	TRBV29-1	TRBD1	TRBJ2-7	TGCAGCGTTGATGGGACAGGTAGCTACGAGCAGTACTTC	CSVDGTGSYEQYF
once	TRBV2	TRBD2	TRBJ2-2	TGTGCCAGCAGGAAACTAGCGGAGGGGGCCGGGGAGCTGTTTTTT	CASRKLAEGAGELFF
NA	TRBV7-8	TRBD1	TRBJ2-1	TGTGCCAGCAGCTTAGTAATATACCGGGACAGCTCCTACAATGAGCAGTTCTTC	CASSLVIYRDSSYNEQFF
NA	TRBV28	NA	TRBJ2-2	TGTGCCAGCAGTTTCCCGATTCAGGGAGGGGGAAACACCGGGGAGCTGTTTTTT	CASSFPIQGGGNTGELFF
NA	TRBV27	NA	TRBJ2-7	TGTGCCAGCAGTGGCAGTACTAGGGGCGAGCAGTACTTC	CASSGSTRGEQYF
NA	TRBV6-5	NA	TRBJ1-1	TGTGCCAGCAGTCCGGTTGGTGGATATACTGAAGCTTTCTTT	CASSPVGGYTEAFF
once	TRBV11-2	TRBD2	TRBJ2-7	TGTGCCAGCAGCTTTAGCGGGAGCTACGAGCAGTACTTC	CASSFSGSYEQYF